A selection of T cell receptor beta chains follows, all from one sample in a study of cytomegalovirus exposure and HLA in healthy donors. Measured with immunoSEQ multiplex PCR; TCRdb has only the in-frame clones, and not every one. The table includes more than 75,000 clones, 70% to 80% detected once. The sequenced sample was PBMCs. These receptor sequences come from a woman aged 40 to 50 in good health and CMV-seropositive. CDR3s include the opening cysteine and the closing phenylalanine or tryptophan. D genes are given only for firm matches. Some rows mark clone size as missing; the rest say once, few, many or name a class of expanded clone.

-	TRBD1	TRBV5-1	TRBJ2-3	CASSQGDSWADTQYF	TGCGCCAGCAGCCAGGGGGACAGTTGGGCAGATACGCAGTATTTT
-	TRBD1	TRBV9	TRBJ2-2	CASSSWTGGNTGELFF	TGTGCCAGCAGCTCCTGGACAGGGGGCAACACCGGGGAGCTGTTTTTT
-	TRBD1	TRBV10-3	TRBJ1-4	CAIKDPGQGAGEKLFF	TGTGCCATCAAAGACCCGGGACAGGGGGCTGGTGAAAAACTGTTTTTT
few	TRBD1	TRBV27	TRBJ1-6	CASSNGGTGGARRHF	TGTGCCAGCAGTAACGGGGGGACAGGGGGCGCAAGGAGGCACTTT
few	-	TRBV6-5	TRBJ1-1	CASSYSGQMNTEAFF	TGTGCCAGCAGTTACTCGGGCCAGATGAACACTGAAGCTTTCTTT
-	-	TRBV6-5	TRBJ2-5	CASIDGSGSQYF	TGTGCCAGCATCGACGGGTCGGGGAGCCAGTACTTC
-	TRBD1	TRBV18	TRBJ1-4	CASSPRQGLFGEKLFF	TGTGCCAGCTCACCGAGACAGGGGCTCTTCGGGGAAAAACTGTTTTTT
-	-	TRBV4-3	TRBJ1-5	CASSHYLWREGTQPQHF	TGCGCCAGCAGCCACTACTTGTGGAGGGAGGGGACTCAGCCCCAGCATTTT
-	-	TRBV30	TRBJ1-4	CAWSGSGHHNEKLFF	TGTGCCTGGAGTGGGTCGGGACATCATAATGAAAAACTGTTTTTT
-	-	TRBV15	TRBJ1-1	CATSRDPAEAFF	TGTGCCACCAGCAGAGATCCTGCTGAAGCTTTCTTT
-	TRBD1	TRBV28	TRBJ1-1	CASRGQDLRNTEAFF	TGTGCCAGCAGGGGACAGGATTTAAGGAACACTGAAGCTTTCTTT
-	TRBD1	TRBV4-3	TRBJ2-2	CASSQVFLTGENTGELFF	TGCGCCAGCAGCCAAGTCTTCCTCACAGGGGAAAACACCGGGGAGCTGTTTTTT
-	TRBD2	TRBV6-1	TRBJ2-7	CASSEGLASSYEQYF	TGTGCCAGCAGTGAAGGACTAGCAAGCTCCTACGAGCAGTACTTC
once	-	TRBV29-1	TRBJ1-2	CSVPSDGYTF	TGCAGCGTCCCGTCGGATGGCTACACCTTC
-	TRBD1	TRBV15	TRBJ2-7	CATSRPGTGLYEQYF	TGTGCCACCAGCAGACCCGGGACAGGGCTGTACGAGCAGTACTTC
-	-	TRBV4-2	TRBJ2-2	CASSQDRGHTGELFF	TGTGCCAGCAGCCAAGATAGGGGTCACACCGGGGAGCTGTTTTTT
-	TRBD1	TRBV5-1	TRBJ2-5	CASSGGQGAETQYF	TGCGCCAGCAGCGGAGGACAGGGGGCCGAGACCCAGTACTTC
-	TRBD1	TRBV7-2	TRBJ1-1	CASSRPGTGMNTEAFF	TGTGCCAGCAGCCGTCCCGGGACAGGAATGAACACTGAAGCTTTCTTT
-	-	TRBV28	TRBJ1-2	CASSSRTARGDYGYTF	TGTGCCAGCAGTTCTAGAACGGCACGGGGAGACTATGGCTACACCTTC
-	TRBD1	TRBV6-5	TRBJ1-5	CASSYGQAPAWPQHF	TGTGCCAGCAGTTACGGACAGGCTCCCGCTTGGCCCCAGCATTTT
-	TRBD1	TRBV5-6	TRBJ1-2	CASSFGQGSDYGYTF	TGTGCCAGCAGCTTCGGACAGGGGAGCGACTATGGCTACACCTTC
-	-	TRBV7-3	TRBJ2-3	CASSLGDKAQYF	TGTGCCAGCAGCTTGGGGGACAAAGCGCAGTATTTT
-	TRBD2	TRBV29-1	TRBJ2-5	CSVKTSGSSGETQYF	TGCAGCGTGAAGACTAGCGGGAGTTCTGGGGAGACCCAGTACTTC
-	-	TRBV7-2	TRBJ1-1	CASRTGSPEAFF	TGTGCCAGCAGGACAGGATCCCCTGAAGCTTTCTTT
-	-	TRBV10-3	TRBJ2-1	CAIKETTSYNEQFF	TGTGCCATCAAGGAGACAACTAGCTACAATGAGCAGTTCTTC
-	TRBD1	TRBV5-1	TRBJ1-4	CASSAPGQHNEKLFF	TGCGCCAGCAGCGCACCGGGACAGCATAATGAAAAACTGTTTTTT
few	-	TRBV7-9	TRBJ1-2	CASSPPGRGSGYTF	TGTGCCAGCAGCCCTCCAGGGAGGGGTTCTGGCTACACCTTC
-	-	TRBV5-1	TRBJ1-5	CASSLGAAGAPQHF	TGCGCCAGCAGCTTGGGCGCAGCAGGCGCGCCCCAGCATTTT
few	-	TRBV9	TRBJ1-1	CASSVGGRTEAFF	TGTGCCAGCAGCGTAGGAGGTCGGACTGAAGCTTTCTTT
-	TRBD2	TRBV6-1	TRBJ2-7	CASSEREKGRDEQYF	TGTGCCAGCAGTGAGCGGGAGAAGGGGCGGGACGAGCAGTACTTC
-	TRBD2	TRBV5-1	TRBJ2-1	CASSPDPGLAGAEQFF	TGCGCCAGCAGTCCGGACCCGGGACTAGCGGGAGCAGAGCAGTTCTTC
-	-	TRBV30	TRBJ1-4	CAWSRGTNEKLFF	TGTGCCTGGAGTCGAGGAACCAATGAAAAACTGTTTTTT
few	TRBD1	TRBV6-5	TRBJ2-7	CASSFEPGQTYEQYF	TGTGCCAGCAGTTTCGAACCGGGACAGACTTACGAGCAGTACTTC
-	TRBD2	TRBV28	TRBJ2-1	CASRPSGAPANEQFF	TGTGCCAGCAGGCCTAGCGGCGCCCCCGCGAATGAGCAGTTCTTC
-	-	TRBV19	TRBJ2-1	CASSIGTRYNEQFF	TGTGCCAGTAGTATAGGAACTCGTTACAATGAGCAGTTCTTC
-	-	TRBV18	TRBJ1-1	CASSPAGGTEAFF	TGTGCCAGCTCCCCCGCGGGGGGCACTGAAGCTTTCTTT
few	TRBD1	TRBV18	TRBJ2-7	CASSPGTGVSQLYF	TGTGCCAGCTCTCCCGGGACAGGGGTCTCACAGTTGTACTTC
-	-	TRBV7-9	TRBJ1-4	CASSRRLEGLQEKLFF	TGTGCCAGCAGCCGGAGGTTGGAGGGATTGCAAGAAAAACTGTTTTTT
-	TRBD2	TRBV19	TRBJ2-1	CASSPGGGEQFF	TGTGCCAGTAGTCCGGGGGGGGGTGAGCAGTTCTTC
-	-	TRBV28	TRBJ1-3	CASSFRLSGNTIYF	TGTGCCAGCAGTTTCAGGCTCTCTGGAAACACCATATATTTT
-	-	TRBV6-5	TRBJ2-5	CASSPFWEQETQYF	TGTGCCAGCAGTCCCTTTTGGGAGCAAGAGACCCAGTACTTC
-	-	TRBV5-1	TRBJ2-7	CASSLEAGFKFEQYF	TGCGCCAGCAGCTTGGAGGCGGGATTTAAGTTCGAGCAGTACTTC